The rows below give T cell receptor beta chains drawn from one sample of a study of T cells in Graves' hyperthyroidism and ophthalmopathy. MiXCR, run by TCRdb on the multiplex PCR reads, gives a single entry per CDR3 protein. The data contain approximately 400,000 distinct CDR3 sequences, around 25% of them singletons. Sequencing input: blood. These receptors were collected from a man aged 50-59 years with Graves' hyperthyroidism. Both conserved end residues are part of each CDR3.

TRBJ2-5 TRBV29-1 13 CSVEQTGEETQYF
TRBJ1-6 TRBV18 15 CASSPPGQRSSPLHF
TRBJ2-2 TRBV12-5 13 CASGPVATGELFF
TRBJ2-3 TRBV12-3/TRBV12-4 11 CASSNTNTQYF
TRBJ2-7 TRBV10-3 14 CAISDPTSVHEQYF
TRBJ1-2 TRBV6-1 16 CASSERLTGSRGGYTF
TRBJ1-2 TRBV6-1 14 CASSPAGQGGGYTF
TRBJ2-7 TRBV6-1 15 CASSSPGVVPYEQYF
TRBJ1-1 TRBV20-1 13 CSAREDRATEAFF
TRBJ2-1 TRBV24-1 11 CATAAYNEQFF
TRBJ2-3 TRBV6-2/TRBV6-3 13 CASSYVPPDTQYF
TRBJ1-1 TRBV11-2 15 CASSPRGSGGTEAFF
TRBJ2-1 TRBV2 15 CASSEALATYNEQFF